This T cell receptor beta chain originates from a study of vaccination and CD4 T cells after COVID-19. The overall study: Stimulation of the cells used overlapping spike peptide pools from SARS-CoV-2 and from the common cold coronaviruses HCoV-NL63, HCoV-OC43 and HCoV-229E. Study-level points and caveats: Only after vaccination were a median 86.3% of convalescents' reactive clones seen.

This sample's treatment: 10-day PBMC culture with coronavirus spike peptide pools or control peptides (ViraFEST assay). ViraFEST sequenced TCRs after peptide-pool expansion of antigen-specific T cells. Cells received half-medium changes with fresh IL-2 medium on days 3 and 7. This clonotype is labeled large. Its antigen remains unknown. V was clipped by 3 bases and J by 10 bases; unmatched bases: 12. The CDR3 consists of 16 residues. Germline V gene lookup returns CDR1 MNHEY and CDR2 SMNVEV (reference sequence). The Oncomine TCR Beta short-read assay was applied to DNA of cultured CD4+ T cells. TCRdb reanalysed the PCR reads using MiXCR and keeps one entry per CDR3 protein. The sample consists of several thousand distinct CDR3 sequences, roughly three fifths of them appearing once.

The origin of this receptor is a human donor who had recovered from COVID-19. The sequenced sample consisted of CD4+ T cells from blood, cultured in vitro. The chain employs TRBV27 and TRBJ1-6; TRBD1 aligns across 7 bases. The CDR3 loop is CASSFMLAQGKSPLHF. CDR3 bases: TGTGCCAGCAGTTTCATGCTAGCACAGGGGAAATCACCCCTCCACTTT.